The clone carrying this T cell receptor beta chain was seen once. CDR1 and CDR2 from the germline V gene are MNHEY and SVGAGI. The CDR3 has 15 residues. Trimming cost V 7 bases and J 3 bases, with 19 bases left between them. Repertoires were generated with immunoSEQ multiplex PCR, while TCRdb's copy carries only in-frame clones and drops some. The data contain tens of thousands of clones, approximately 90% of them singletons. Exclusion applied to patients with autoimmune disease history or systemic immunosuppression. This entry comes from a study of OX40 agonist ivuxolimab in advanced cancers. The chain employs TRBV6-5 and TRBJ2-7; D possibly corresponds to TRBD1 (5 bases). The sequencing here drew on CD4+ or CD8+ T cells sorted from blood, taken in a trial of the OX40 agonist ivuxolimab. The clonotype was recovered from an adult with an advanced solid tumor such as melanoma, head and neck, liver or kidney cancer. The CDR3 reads CASTSPQGGHYEQYF. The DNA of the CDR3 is TGTGCCAGCACTTCCCCCCAGGGCGGCCACTACGAGCAGTACTTC.